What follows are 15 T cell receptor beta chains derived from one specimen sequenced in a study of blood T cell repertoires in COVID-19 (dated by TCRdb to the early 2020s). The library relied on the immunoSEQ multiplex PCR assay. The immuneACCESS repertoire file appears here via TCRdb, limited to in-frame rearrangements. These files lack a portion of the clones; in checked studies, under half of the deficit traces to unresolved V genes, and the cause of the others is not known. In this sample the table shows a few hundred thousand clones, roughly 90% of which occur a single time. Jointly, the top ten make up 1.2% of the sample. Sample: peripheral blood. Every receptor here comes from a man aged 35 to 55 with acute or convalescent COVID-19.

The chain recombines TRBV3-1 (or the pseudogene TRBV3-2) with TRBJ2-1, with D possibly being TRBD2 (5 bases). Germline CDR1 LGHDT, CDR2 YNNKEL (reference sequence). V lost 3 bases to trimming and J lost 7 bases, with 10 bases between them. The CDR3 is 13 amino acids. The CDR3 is CASSHRTGNEQFF. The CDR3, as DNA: TGTGCCAGCAGCCACCGTACGGGGAATGAGCAGTTCTTC.

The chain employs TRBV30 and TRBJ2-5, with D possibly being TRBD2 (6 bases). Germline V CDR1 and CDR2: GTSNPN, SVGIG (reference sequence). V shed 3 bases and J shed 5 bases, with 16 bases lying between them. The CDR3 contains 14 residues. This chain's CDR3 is CAWSELAGGETQYF. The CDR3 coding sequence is TGTGCCTGGAGCGAACTAGCCGGCGGGGAGACCCAGTACTTC. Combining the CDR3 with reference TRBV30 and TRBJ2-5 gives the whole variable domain SQTIHQWPATLVQPVGSPLSLECTVEGTSNPNLYWYRQAAGRGLQLLFYSVGIGQISSEVPQNLSASRPQDRQFILSSKKLLLSDSGFYLCAWSELAGGETQYFGPGTRLLVL.

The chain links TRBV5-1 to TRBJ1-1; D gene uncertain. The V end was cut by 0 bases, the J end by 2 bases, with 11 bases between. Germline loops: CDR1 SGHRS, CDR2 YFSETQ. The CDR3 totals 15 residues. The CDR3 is CASSLEAGYNTEAFF. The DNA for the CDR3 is TGCGCCAGCAGCTTGGAGGCAGGCTATAACACTGAAGCTTTCTTT.

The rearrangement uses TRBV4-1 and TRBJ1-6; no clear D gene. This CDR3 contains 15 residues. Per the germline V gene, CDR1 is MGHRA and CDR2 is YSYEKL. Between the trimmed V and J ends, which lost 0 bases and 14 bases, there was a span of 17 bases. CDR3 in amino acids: CASSQDRGSSRTLHF. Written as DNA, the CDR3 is TGCGCCAGCAGCCAAGATCGGGGTTCGTCGCGGACCCTCCACTTT.

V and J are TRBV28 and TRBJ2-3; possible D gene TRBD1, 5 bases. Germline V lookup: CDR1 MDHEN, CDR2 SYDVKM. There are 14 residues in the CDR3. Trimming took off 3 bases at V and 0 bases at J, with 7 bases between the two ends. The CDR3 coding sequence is TGTGCCAGCAGTTTTGACAGTAGCACAGATACGCAGTATTTT. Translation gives CASSFDSSTDTQYF.

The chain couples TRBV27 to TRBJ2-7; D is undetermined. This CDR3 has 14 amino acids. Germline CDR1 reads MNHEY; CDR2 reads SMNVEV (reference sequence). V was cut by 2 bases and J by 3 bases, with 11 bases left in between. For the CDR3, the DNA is TGTGCCAGCAGTTTAGCGCGGCTATACTACGAGCAGTACTTC. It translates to CASSLARLYYEQYF.

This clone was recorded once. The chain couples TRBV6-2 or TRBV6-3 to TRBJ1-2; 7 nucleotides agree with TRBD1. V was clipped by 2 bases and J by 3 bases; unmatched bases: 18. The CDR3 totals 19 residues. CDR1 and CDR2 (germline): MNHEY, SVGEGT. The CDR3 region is CASSYPMALRGESDYGYTF. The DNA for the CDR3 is TGTGCCAGCAGTTACCCGATGGCTCTCAGGGGGGAGTCGGACTATGGCTACACCTTC.

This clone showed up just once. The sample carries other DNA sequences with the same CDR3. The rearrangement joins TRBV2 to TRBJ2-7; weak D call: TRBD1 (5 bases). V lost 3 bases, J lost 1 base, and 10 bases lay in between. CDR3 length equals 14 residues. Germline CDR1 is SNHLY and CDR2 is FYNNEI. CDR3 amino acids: CASSDGQGSYEQYF. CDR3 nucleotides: TGTGCCAGCAGTGATGGCCAGGGATCCTACGAGCAGTACTTC.

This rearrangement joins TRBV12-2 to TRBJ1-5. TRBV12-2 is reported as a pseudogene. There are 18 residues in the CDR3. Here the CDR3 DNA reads TGTGCAAGTCGCTTAGAGGGGGGGCCCAGGGTTCGGAATCAGCCCCAGCATTTT. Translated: CASRLEGGPRVRNQPQHF.

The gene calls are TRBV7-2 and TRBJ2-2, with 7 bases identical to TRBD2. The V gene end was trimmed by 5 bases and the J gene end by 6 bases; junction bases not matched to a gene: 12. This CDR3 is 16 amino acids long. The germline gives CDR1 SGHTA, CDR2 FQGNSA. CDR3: CASSPTSALGSGELFF. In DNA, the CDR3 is TGTGCCAGCAGCCCCACTAGCGCCTTGGGGTCCGGGGAGCTGTTTTTT.

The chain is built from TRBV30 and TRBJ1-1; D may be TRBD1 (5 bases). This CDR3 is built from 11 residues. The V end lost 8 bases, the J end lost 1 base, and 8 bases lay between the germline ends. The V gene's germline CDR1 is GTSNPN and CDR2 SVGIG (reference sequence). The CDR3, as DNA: TGTGCCGGTACAGGGAACACTGAAGCTTTCTTT. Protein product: CAGTGNTEAFF. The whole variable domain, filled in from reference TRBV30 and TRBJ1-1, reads SQTIHQWPATLVQPVGSPLSLECTVEGTSNPNLYWYRQAAGRGLQLLFYSVGIGQISSEVPQNLSASRPQDRQFILSSKKLLLSDSGFYLCAGTGNTEAFFGQGTRLTVV.

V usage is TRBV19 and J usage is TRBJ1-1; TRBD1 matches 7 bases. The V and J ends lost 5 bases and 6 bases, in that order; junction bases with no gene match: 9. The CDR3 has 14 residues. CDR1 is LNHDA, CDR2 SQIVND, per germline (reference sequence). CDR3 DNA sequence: TGTGCCAGTAGTCCAACGAGGGACAGCCCTGAAGCTTTCTTT. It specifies CASSPTRDSPEAFF.

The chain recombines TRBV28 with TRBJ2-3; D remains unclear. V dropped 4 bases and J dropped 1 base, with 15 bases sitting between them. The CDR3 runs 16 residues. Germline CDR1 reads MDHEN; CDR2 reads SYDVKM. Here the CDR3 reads CASSSSRFAGTDTQYF. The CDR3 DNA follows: TGTGCCAGCAGTTCGTCGCGGTTTGCCGGCACAGATACGCAGTATTTT. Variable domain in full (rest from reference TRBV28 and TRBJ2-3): DVKVTQSSRYLVKRTGEKVFLECVQDMDHENMFWYRQDPGLGLRLIYFSYDVKMKEKGDIPEGYSVSREKKERFSLILESASTNQTSMYLCASSSSRFAGTDTQYFGPGTRLTVL.

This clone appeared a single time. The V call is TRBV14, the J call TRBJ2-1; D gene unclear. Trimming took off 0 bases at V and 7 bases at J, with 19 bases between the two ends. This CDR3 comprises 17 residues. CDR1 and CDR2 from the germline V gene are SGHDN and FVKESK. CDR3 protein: CASSQDPLKTGVNEQFF. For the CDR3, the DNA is TGTGCCAGCAGCCAAGATCCCCTTAAGACCGGAGTAAATGAGCAGTTCTTC.

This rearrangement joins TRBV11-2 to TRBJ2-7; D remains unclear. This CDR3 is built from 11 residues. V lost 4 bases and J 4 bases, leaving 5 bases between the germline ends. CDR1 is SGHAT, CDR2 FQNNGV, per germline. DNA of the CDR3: TGTGCCAGCAGCTCCCCATACGAGCAGTACTTC. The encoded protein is CASSSPYEQYF. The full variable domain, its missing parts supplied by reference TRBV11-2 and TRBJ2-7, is EAGVAQSPRYKIIEKRQSVAFWCNPISGHATLYWYQQILGQGPKLLIQFQNNGVVDDSQLPKDRFSAERLKGVDSTLKIQPAKLEDSAVYLCASSSPYEQYFGPGTRLTVT.